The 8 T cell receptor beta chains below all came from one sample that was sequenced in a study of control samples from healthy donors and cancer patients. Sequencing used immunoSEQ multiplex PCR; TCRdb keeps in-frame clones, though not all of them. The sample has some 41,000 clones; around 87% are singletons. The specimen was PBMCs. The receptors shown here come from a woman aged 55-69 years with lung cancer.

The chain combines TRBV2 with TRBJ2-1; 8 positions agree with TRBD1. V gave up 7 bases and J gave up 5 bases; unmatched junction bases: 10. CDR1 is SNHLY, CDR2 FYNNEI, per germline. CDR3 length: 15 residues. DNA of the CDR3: TGTGCCAGCAAGGATTCAGGGGGCTCGGACAATGAGCAGTTCTTC. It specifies CASKDSGGSDNEQFF.

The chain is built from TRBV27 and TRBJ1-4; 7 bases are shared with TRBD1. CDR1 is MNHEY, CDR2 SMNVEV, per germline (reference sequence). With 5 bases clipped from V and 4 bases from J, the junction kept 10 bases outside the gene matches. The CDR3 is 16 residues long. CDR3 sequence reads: CASSPNRDSLNEKLFF. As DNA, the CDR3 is TGTGCCAGCAGTCCGAACCGGGACAGCCTTAATGAAAAACTGTTTTTT.

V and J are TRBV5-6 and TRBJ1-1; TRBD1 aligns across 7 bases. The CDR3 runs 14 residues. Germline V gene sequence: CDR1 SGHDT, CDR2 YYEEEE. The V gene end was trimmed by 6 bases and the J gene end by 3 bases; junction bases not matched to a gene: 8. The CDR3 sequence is CASTKGQYHTEAFF. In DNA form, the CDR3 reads TGTGCCAGCACGAAGGGACAGTATCACACTGAAGCTTTCTTT.

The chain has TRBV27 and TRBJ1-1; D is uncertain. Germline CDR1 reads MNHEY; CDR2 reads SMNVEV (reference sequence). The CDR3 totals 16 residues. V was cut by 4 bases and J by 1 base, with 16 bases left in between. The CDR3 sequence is CASSSPVVAPNTEAFF. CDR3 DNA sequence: TGTGCCAGCAGTTCGCCAGTGGTGGCCCCGAACACTGAAGCTTTCTTT.

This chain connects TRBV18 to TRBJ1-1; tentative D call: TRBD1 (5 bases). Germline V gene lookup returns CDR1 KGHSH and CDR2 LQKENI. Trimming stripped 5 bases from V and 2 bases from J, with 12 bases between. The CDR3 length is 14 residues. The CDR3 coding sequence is TGTGCCAGCTCAGCCGACAGACTTAACACTGAAGCTTTCTTT. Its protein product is CASSADRLNTEAFF. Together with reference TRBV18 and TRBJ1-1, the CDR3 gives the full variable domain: NAGVMQNPRHLVRRRGQEARLRCSPMKGHSHVYWYRQLPEEGLKFMVYLQKENIIDESGMPKERFSAEFPKEGPSILRIQQVVRGDSAAYFCASSADRLNTEAFFGQGTRLTVV.

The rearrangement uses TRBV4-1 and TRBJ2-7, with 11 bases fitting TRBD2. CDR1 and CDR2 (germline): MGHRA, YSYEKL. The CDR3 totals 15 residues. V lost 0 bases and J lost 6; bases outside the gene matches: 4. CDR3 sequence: CASSQDGLAGIEQYF. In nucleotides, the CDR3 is TGCGCCAGCAGCCAAGACGGACTAGCGGGTATCGAGCAGTACTTC.

In DNA form, the CDR3 reads TGCGCCAGCAGCTCCGGACTAGCGGGCTACAATGAGCAGTTCTTC. This gives the protein CASSSGLAGYNEQFF. The chain employs TRBV5-1 and TRBJ2-1; 11 bases are a match to TRBD2. CDR3 size: 15 residues. V gave up 3 bases and J gave up 3 bases; unmatched junction bases: 2. The germline CDR1 and CDR2 sequences are SGHRS and YFSETQ.

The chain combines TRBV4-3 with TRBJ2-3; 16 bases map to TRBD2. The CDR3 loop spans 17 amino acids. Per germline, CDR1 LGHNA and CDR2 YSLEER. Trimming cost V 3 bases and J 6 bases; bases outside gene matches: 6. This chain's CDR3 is CASSHGTSGGGMDTQYF. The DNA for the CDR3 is TGCGCCAGCAGCCACGGGACTAGCGGGGGGGGAATGGATACGCAGTATTTT.